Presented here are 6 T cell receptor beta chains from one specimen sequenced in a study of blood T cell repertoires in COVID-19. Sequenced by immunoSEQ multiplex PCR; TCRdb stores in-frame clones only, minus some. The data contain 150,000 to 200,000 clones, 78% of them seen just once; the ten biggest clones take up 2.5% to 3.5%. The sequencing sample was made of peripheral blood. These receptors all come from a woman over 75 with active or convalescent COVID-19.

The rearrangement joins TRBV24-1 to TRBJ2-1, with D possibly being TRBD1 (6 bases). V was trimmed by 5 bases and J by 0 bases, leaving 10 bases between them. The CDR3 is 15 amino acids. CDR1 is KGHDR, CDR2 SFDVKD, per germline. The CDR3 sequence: CATSVRTASYNEQFF. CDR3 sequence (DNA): TGTGCCACCAGTGTTAGGACAGCCTCCTACAATGAGCAGTTCTTC.

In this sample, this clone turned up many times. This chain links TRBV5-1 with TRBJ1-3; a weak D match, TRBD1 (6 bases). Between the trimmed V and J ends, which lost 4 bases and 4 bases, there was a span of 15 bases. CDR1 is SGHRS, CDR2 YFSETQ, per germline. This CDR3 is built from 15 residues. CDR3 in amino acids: CASSRGQPAGNTIYF. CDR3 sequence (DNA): TGCGCCAGCAGCCGCGGACAGCCGGCGGGAAACACCATATATTTT.

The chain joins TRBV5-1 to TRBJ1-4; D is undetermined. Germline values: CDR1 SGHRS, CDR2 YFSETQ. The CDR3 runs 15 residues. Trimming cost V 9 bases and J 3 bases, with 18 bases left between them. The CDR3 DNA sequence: TGCGCCAACCCCCGTTACACGCAGGCTAATGAAAAACTGTTTTTT. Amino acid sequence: CANPRYTQANEKLFF.

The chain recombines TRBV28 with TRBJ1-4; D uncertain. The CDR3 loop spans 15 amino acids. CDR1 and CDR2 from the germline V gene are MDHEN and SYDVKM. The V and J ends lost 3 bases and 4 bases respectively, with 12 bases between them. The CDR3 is CASSFFGQDNEKLFF. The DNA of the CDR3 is TGTGCCAGCAGTTTCTTTGGCCAGGATAATGAAAAACTGTTTTTT.

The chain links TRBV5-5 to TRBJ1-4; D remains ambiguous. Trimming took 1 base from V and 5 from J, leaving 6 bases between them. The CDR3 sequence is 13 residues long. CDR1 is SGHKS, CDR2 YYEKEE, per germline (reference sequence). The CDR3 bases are TGTGCCAGCAGCTTGTGGGAGAATGAAAAACTGTTTTTT. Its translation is CASSLWENEKLFF.

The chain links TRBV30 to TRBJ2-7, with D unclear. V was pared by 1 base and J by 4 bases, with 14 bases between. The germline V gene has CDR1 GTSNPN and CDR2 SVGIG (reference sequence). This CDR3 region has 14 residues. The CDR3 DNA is TGTGCCTGGAGTGCGTTGTGGCTCCGTTACGAGCAGTACTTC. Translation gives CAWSALWLRYEQYF.